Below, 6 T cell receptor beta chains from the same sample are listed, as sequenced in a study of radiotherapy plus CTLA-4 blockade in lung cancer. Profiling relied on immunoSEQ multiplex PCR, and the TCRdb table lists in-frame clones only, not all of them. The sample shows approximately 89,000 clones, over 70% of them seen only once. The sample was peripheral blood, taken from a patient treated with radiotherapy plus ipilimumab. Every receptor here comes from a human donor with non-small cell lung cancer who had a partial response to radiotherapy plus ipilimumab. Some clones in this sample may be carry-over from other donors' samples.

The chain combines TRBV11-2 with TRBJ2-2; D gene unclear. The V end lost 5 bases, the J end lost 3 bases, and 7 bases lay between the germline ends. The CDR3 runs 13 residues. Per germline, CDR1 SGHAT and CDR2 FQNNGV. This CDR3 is CASSVVYTGELFF. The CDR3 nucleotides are TGTGCCAGCAGCGTTGTCTACACCGGGGAGCTGTTTTTT.

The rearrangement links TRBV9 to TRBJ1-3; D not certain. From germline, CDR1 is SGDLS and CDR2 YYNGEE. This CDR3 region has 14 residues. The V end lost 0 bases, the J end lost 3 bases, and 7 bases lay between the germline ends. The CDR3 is CASSVGESGNTIYF. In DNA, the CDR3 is TGTGCCAGCAGCGTAGGGGAGAGTGGAAACACCATATATTTT.

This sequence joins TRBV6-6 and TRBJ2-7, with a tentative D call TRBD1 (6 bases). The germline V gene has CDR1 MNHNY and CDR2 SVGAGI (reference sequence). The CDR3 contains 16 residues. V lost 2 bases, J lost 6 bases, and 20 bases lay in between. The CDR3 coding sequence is TGTGCCAGCAGTTACCCACAGGGTACGGGCCTTGGCGAGCAGTACTTC. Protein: CASSYPQGTGLGEQYF.

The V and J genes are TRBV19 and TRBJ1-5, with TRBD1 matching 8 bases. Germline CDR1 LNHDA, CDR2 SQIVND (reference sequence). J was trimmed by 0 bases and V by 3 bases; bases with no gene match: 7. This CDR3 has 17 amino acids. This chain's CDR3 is CASSMGPGQDSNQPQHF. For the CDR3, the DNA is TGTGCCAGTAGTATGGGCCCGGGACAGGATAGCAATCAGCCCCAGCATTTT.

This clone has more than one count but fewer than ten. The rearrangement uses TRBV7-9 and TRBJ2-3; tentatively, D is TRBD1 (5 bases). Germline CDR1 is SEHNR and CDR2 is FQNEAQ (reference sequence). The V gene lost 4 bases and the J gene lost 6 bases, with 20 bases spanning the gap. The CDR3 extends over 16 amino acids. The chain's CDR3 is CASSSPQKRGIDTQYF. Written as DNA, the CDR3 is TGTGCCAGCAGCTCTCCGCAAAAAAGGGGTATCGATACGCAGTATTTT.

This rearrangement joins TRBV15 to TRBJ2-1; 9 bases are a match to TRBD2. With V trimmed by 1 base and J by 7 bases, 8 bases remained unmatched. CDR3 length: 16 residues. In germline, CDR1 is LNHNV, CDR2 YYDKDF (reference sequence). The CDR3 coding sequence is TGTGCCACCAGCAGAGGGGGCGGGAGGGCCTCAAATGAGCAGTTCTTC. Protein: CATSRGGGRASNEQFF.